This T cell receptor beta chain was recovered during a study of blood T cells in healthy people across ages. A sample-barcoded 5' primer and a J-beta primer mix were used in a second PCR of roughly 7 to 11 cycles. TCRdb recomputed calls from the 5' RACE reads with MiXCR, one row per CDR3 protein. The profile covers more than 650,000 distinct CDR3 sequences, with roughly 50% appearing a single time and about two fifths taken by the ten largest. Input material: blood. The receptor was derived from a man at least 80 years old in good health.

Written as DNA, the CDR3 is TGCGCCAGCAGGTCAGCGGGGGAGGGGTCCTACGAGCAGTACTTC. It codes for CASRSAGEGSYEQYF. The J gene is TRBJ2-7, the V gene TRBV5-1; 8 bases agree with TRBD2. V gave up 5 bases and J gave up 1 base; unmatched junction bases: 8. The CDR3 covers 15 residues. Germline CDR1 is SGHRS and CDR2 is YFSETQ.